The 4 T cell receptor beta chains below come from one sample, sequenced in a study of OX40 agonist ivuxolimab in advanced cancers. Profiling relied on immunoSEQ multiplex PCR, and the TCRdb table lists in-frame clones only, not all of them. The table records about 66,000 clones, about 87% of them present only once. Sequenced here: CD4+ or CD8+ T cells sorted from blood, sampled in a trial of the OX40 agonist ivuxolimab. These TCRs come from an adult with an advanced solid tumor such as melanoma, head and neck, liver or kidney cancer.

The CDR3 region has the DNA TGTGCCAGCAGCCGGGACAAAAATCAGCCCCAGCATTTT. It specifies CASSRDKNQPQHF. The genes are TRBV6-5 and TRBJ1-5; perhaps TRBD1 as D (6 bases). This CDR3 is built from 13 residues. The germline CDR1 and CDR2 sequences are MNHEY and SVGAGI. Trimming removed 6 bases from V and 4 bases from J, with 10 bases in between.

The chain combines TRBV21-1 with TRBJ2-7. TRBV21-1 is annotated as a pseudogene. This CDR3 contains 16 residues. The CDR3 sequence is CASSSQLPPASYEQYF. The CDR3 DNA sequence: TGTGCCAGCAGCTCACAACTGCCGCCGGCTTCCTACGAGCAGTACTTC.

This chain joins TRBV28 and TRBJ2-7; D perhaps matches TRBD2 (6 bases). The germline V gene has CDR1 MDHEN and CDR2 SYDVKM. CDR3 length: 14 amino acids. V was cut by 5 bases and J by 3 bases, with 14 bases left in between. CDR3 sequence (DNA): TGTGCCAGCAGTGCCCCGGGACTGATCTACGAGCAGTACTTC. This encodes CASSAPGLIYEQYF.

V is TRBV28 and J is TRBJ1-4; no definite D call. Trimming pared 3 bases from V and 4 bases from J, leaving 9 bases between. There are 14 residues in the CDR3. The germline V gene encodes CDR1 MDHEN and CDR2 SYDVKM. The CDR3 sequence is CASSFGNGNEKLFF. The CDR3 coding sequence is TGTGCCAGCAGTTTCGGCAATGGTAATGAAAAACTGTTTTTT. The variable domain in full, with the rest retrieved from reference TRBV28 and TRBJ1-4, is DVKVTQSSRYLVKRTGEKVFLECVQDMDHENMFWYRQDPGLGLRLIYFSYDVKMKEKGDIPEGYSVSREKKERFSLILESASTNQTSMYLCASSFGNGNEKLFFGSGTQLSVL.